Listed here are 12 T cell receptor beta chains from one sample, sequenced in a study of human T cells and chemical hapten exposure. TCRdb re-called the RACE reads through MiXCR, storing one row per CDR3 protein. The sample consists of 35,000 or so distinct CDR3 sequences, approximately 6.3% of them appearing once. Stated time point: patch test 1, 2 weeks after DPC sensitization. Treatment reported: therapeutic diphenylcyclopropenone sensitization with weekly scalp DPC. Before extraction, the whole blood was not fractionated, and total RNA was taken from it. Sequenced material: whole blood, taken in connection with sensitization to the hapten diphenylcyclopropenone (DPC). Source of these receptors: a woman aged 25 to 39 with alopecia areata. Some clones in this sample may be carry-over from other donors' samples.

This clonotype has ten or more counts. The chain carries TRBV5-4 and TRBJ2-6, with 9 bases lining up with TRBD2. CDR1 SGHNT and CDR2 YYREEE come from the germline V gene (reference sequence). This CDR3 is built from 17 residues. The J segment lost 3 bases and the V segment lost 6 bases, leaving 10 bases of the junction unmatched. The CDR3 region has the DNA TGTGCCAGCAACAGATGGCTAGCGGGGTATGGGGCCAACGTCCTGACTTTC. Translated, it gives CASNRWLAGYGANVLTF.

This clonotype was picked up a small number of times. The chain is built from TRBV6-6 and TRBJ1-1; D uncertain. CDR1 and CDR2 (germline): MNHNY, SVGAGI (reference sequence). V dropped 0 bases and J dropped 7 bases, with 9 bases sitting between them. This CDR3 comprises 13 residues. This CDR3 reads CASSYSGVDEAFF. CDR3 bases: TGTGCCAGCAGTTACTCCGGGGTCGATGAAGCTTTCTTT.

This clonotype was detected ten times or more. The chain joins TRBV9 to TRBJ2-3, with 8 bases aligning to TRBD2. Trimming took 3 bases from V and 2 from J; bases not matched to a gene: 5. This CDR3 is 15 amino acids long. From germline, CDR1 is SGDLS and CDR2 YYNGEE. In DNA form, the CDR3 reads TGTGCCAGCAGCGCACGGGAGGGGTTCACAGATACGCAGTATTTT. It codes for CASSAREGFTDTQYF.

The chain is built from TRBV7-9 and TRBJ1-2, with D possibly TRBD1 on 5 matching bases. Germline CDR1 is SEHNR and CDR2 is FQNEAQ (reference sequence). There are 15 residues in the CDR3. Trimming removed 4 bases at V and 4 bases at J, with 16 bases between. The CDR3: CASSSQTGALYGYTF. CDR3 nucleotides: TGTGCCAGCAGCTCCCAAACCGGGGCTCTCTATGGCTACACCTTC.

This clonotype was observed at least ten times. V gene TRBV7-2 combines with J gene TRBJ1-1; 9 bases are shared with TRBD1. The CDR3 has 14 residues. Germline V CDR1 and CDR2: SGHTA, FQGNSA. Germline trimming cut 6 bases from V and 5 bases from J; bases unmatched to any gene: 7. As DNA, the CDR3 is TGTGCCAGCAGAGGGGGACAGGGAAGGACTGAAGCTTTCTTT. Amino acid sequence: CASRGGQGRTEAFF. The whole variable domain, remainder taken from reference TRBV7-2 and TRBJ1-1, is GAGVSQSPSNKVTEKGKDVELRCDPISGHTALYWYRQSLGQGLEFLIYFQGNSAPDKSGLPSDRFSAERTGGSVSTLTIQRTQQEDSAVYLCASRGGQGRTEAFFGQGTRLTVV.

This clonotype was picked up a small number of times. The CDR3 nucleotides read TGTGCCAGCAGCTTAGCGCCATCGGATAGGCAGTACTTC. It specifies CASSLAPSDRQYF. The V and J genes are TRBV7-2 and TRBJ2-7; D call uncertain. In germline, CDR1 is SGHTA, CDR2 FQGNSA. Deletions cut 0 bases from V and 9 bases from J, with 12 bases between. This CDR3 region has 13 residues.

This sequence joins TRBV12-3 or TRBV12-4 and TRBJ1-1; tentatively, D is TRBD1 (5 bases). Trimming cost V 5 bases and J 7 bases, with 11 bases left between them. This CDR3 region has 12 residues. The CDR3 DNA is TGTGCCAGCAGTGGCCTGGGGGGTGAAGCTTTCTTT. It specifies CASSGLGGEAFF.

The table lists this clonotype with many counts. J is TRBJ2-7 and V is TRBV9; 9 nucleotides agree with TRBD1. The V gene's germline CDR1 is SGDLS and CDR2 YYNGEE. This CDR3 region has 17 residues. V lost 1 base, J lost 2 bases, and 10 bases stayed unmatched. CDR3 DNA: TGTGCCAGCAGCGTACATGCAGGACAGGGGATCACCTACGAGCAGTACTTC. Translating it yields CASSVHAGQGITYEQYF.

In this sample, this clonotype turned up a few times. This chain joins TRBV5-1 and TRBJ1-2, with 7 bases fitting TRBD1. Per germline, CDR1 SGHRS and CDR2 YFSETQ. V was pared by 7 bases and J by 2 bases, with 8 bases of the junction left unmatched. This CDR3 comprises 14 residues. The CDR3 loop is CASRLTGTNYGYTF. In DNA, the CDR3 is TGCGCCAGCCGGTTGACAGGGACGAACTATGGCTACACCTTC.

This clonotype was seen more than once but under ten times. The rearrangement joins TRBV28 to TRBJ2-5; TRBD1 matches at 7 bases. Germline CDR1 is MDHEN and CDR2 is SYDVKM. The CDR3 consists of 12 residues. V was clipped by 6 bases and J by 4 bases; unmatched bases: 2. The CDR3 is CASRPGGETQYF. The CDR3 DNA sequence: TGTGCCAGCAGACCAGGGGGAGAGACCCAGTACTTC.

The V and J genes are TRBV5-1 and TRBJ2-3; 13 nucleotides agree with TRBD2. V trimming: 5 bases; J trimming: 4 bases; junction bases outside the gene matches: 1. Germline V gene lookup returns CDR1 SGHRS and CDR2 YFSETQ. The CDR3 length is 14 residues. The chain's CDR3 is CASRLAGGPDTQYF. The DNA for the CDR3 is TGCGCCAGCAGACTAGCGGGGGGGCCAGATACGCAGTATTTT.

This clonotype was detected a few times. The CDR3 coding sequence is TGTGCCAGTAGTACCCAGACAGGGGGCGAGCAGTACTTC. It codes for CASSTQTGGEQYF. The chain links TRBV19 to TRBJ2-7, with 9 bases matching TRBD1. In germline, CDR1 is LNHDA, CDR2 SQIVND (reference sequence). The ends lost 4 bases at V and 6 bases at J; junction bases unmatched: 4. The CDR3 totals 13 residues.